The rows below give T cell receptor beta chains drawn from one sample of a study of blood T cells in healthy people across ages. Via MiXCR, TCRdb re-called the 5' RACE reads, giving one row per CDR3 protein. Among approximately 1.5 million distinct CDR3 sequences listed, 40% to 45% were seen once. Sequencing was performed on blood. These receptors were collected from a woman aged 18-35 years in good health. Both conserved end residues are part of each CDR3. The order of the fields is CDR3 DNA, CDR3 protein, D gene, J gene, clone size, V gene. D genes are given only for firm matches. Clone size is stated in some rows and not others, as once, few, many or a class when expanded.

TGTGCCAGCAGCGTAGCAGGGCTGAATTCACCCCTCCACTTT | CASSVAGLNSPLHF | - | TRBJ1-6 | - | TRBV9
TGTGCCAGCAGCTTACATGGACAAATTAACACAGATACGCAGTATTTT | CASSLHGQINTDTQYF | - | TRBJ2-3 | - | TRBV11-2
TGCGCCAGCAGTGTTAGTACAGGGGAGGGCAATGAGCAGTTCTTC | CASSVSTGEGNEQFF | - | TRBJ2-1 | - | TRBV10-1
TGTGCCAGCAGCTTGGGACGAGGGTTAGAGAATGAGCAGTACTTC | CASSLGRGLENEQYF | - | TRBJ2-5 | - | TRBV5-6
TGCACCAGCAGCCAACTCTGGCACTCCACAGATACGCAGTATTTT | CTSSQLWHSTDTQYF | - | TRBJ2-3 | - | TRBV4-3
TGTGCCAGCAGTGAGTGGGGGGGGCGGAGCTTAGCCAAAAACATTCAGTACTTC | CASSEWGGRSLAKNIQYF | - | TRBJ2-4 | - | TRBV6-1
TGTGCCAGCACCGCGGACAGGGCCAACTCTGGAAACACCATATATTTT | CASTADRANSGNTIYF | TRBD1 | TRBJ1-3 | - | TRBV12-3/TRBV12-4
TGTGCCAGCAGGCCAGGGGGCTTGGAGACCCAGTACTTC | CASRPGGLETQYF | TRBD1 | TRBJ2-5 | - | TRBV6-6
TGTGCCAGCAGTAAAGTAGCGGCCTCTAGCACAGATACGCAGTATTTT | CASSKVAASSTDTQYF | - | TRBJ2-3 | - | TRBV2
TGTGCCAGCAGCCCACTTTTGGCAGGGCTTAACACTGAAGCTTTCTTT | CASSPLLAGLNTEAFF | - | TRBJ1-1 | - | TRBV7-9
TGTGCCAGCAGCTTAGGGGCGCGGCCCAGGGAAGCTTTCTTT | CASSLGARPREAFF | - | TRBJ1-1 | few | TRBV13